This entry describes one T cell receptor (beta chain). The source of the sample is a study of shared clonotypes between healthy human individuals. This CDR3 is built from 17 residues. The ends lost 4 bases at V and 1 base at J; junction bases unmatched: 8. Germline V gives CDR1 LNHNV, CDR2 YYDKDF (reference sequence). Libraries were prepared by immunoSEQ multiplex PCR; TCRdb keeps only in-frame clonotypes and omits some of them. The sample consists of roughly 2.2 million clones, about 90% of them appearing once. Input material: naive CD4+ T cells from PBMCs. Subset given: CD45RA+ positively selected. This TCR was recovered from a man aged 18 to 30 in good health. Some clones in this sample may be carry-over from other donors' samples. V is TRBV15 and J is TRBJ2-7; 12 nucleotides match TRBD2. CDR3 nucleotide sequence: TGTGCCACCAGCACCAAGTTGACTAGCGGGAGTTCCTACGAGCAGTACTTC. Amino acid sequence: CATSTKLTSGSSYEQYF.